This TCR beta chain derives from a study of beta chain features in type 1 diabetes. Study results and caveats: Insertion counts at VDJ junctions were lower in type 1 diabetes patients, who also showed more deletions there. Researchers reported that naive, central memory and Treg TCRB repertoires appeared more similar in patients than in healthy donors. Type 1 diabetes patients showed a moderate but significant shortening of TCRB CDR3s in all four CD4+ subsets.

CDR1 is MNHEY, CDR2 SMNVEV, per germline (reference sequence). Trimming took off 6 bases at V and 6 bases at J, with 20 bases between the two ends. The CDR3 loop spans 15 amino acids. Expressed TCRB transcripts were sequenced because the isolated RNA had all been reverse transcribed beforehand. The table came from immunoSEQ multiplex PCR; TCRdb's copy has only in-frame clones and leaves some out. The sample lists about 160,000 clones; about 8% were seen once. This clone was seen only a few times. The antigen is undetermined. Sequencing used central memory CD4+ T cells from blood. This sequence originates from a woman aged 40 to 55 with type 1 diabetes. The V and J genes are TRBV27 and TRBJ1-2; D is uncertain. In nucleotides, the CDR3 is TGTGCCAGCAGCTCCCCCATGTCGGGATCGGATGGCTACACCTTC. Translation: CASSSPMSGSDGYTF.